Listed below are T cell receptor beta chains from one sample, sequenced in a study of blood T cell repertoires in COVID-19. The protocol was immunoSEQ multiplex PCR, while the TCRdb copy is restricted to in-frame clones and leaves out a portion. The sample shows fewer than 500,000 clones, around 87% of them seen only once. Sequencing was carried out using PBMCs or T cells enriched from blood (not recorded which). These TCRs come from a man aged 25-40 years who had recovered from COVID-19. Both conserved end residues are part of each CDR3. The D gene is left open where the match is weak. Only part of the rows carry a size: once, few, many, or a class if the clone is expanded.

CDR3	DNA	D	size	J	V
CASSQDTGVYGYTF	TGTGCCAGCAGCCAAGATACGGGGGTCTATGGCTACACCTTC	.	.	TRBJ1-2	TRBV3-1/TRBV3-2
CASSLGGVLYEQYF	TGTGCCAGCAGCCTTGGTGGAGTCCTTTACGAGCAGTACTTC	.	.	TRBJ2-7	TRBV7-2
CASSLQQNYGYTF	TGTGCCAGCAGCTTACAACAAAACTATGGCTACACCTTC	.	.	TRBJ1-2	TRBV11-2
CASSQFGQGYGGYTF	TGTGCCAGCAGCCAGTTCGGACAGGGGTATGGTGGCTACACCTTC	TRBD1	.	TRBJ1-2	TRBV3-1/TRBV3-2
CASSTGGTEAFF	TGTGCCAGCAGCACAGGGGGTACTGAAGCTTTCTTT	TRBD1	.	TRBJ1-1	TRBV12-3/TRBV12-4
CASSRIRNTEAFF	TGTGCCAGCAGCCGAATTAGGAACACTGAAGCTTTCTTT	.	.	TRBJ1-1	TRBV6-5
CASSLTQLPYEQYF	TGCGCCAGCAGCTTGACCCAGTTACCCTACGAGCAGTACTTC	.	once	TRBJ2-7	TRBV5-1
CASSLRGNTEAFF	TGTGCCAGCAGCCTCAGGGGGAACACTGAAGCTTTCTTT	.	.	TRBJ1-1	TRBV12-3/TRBV12-4
CASSLGGGTAYNEQFF	TGCGCCAGCAGCTTGGGTGGAGGGACAGCTTACAATGAGCAGTTCTTC	.	.	TRBJ2-1	TRBV5-1
CASSTGFGGTDTQYF	TGTGCCAGCAGCACCGGGTTCGGTGGCACAGATACGCAGTATTTT	.	.	TRBJ2-3	TRBV11-2
CASSRFGTANTEAFF	TGTGCCAGCAGCCGATTCGGGACAGCGAACACTGAAGCTTTCTTT	TRBD1	.	TRBJ1-1	TRBV7-9
CSAKTGTTNEKLFF	TGCAGCGCGAAAACAGGGACAACTAATGAAAAACTGTTTTTT	.	.	TRBJ1-4	TRBV29-1
CASSWSRSATNEKLFF	TGTGCCAGTAGTTGGTCCAGAAGTGCAACTAATGAAAAACTGTTTTTT	.	.	TRBJ1-4	TRBV19
CASSLSHGTGSEAFF	TGCGCCAGCAGCTTGTCGCACGGGACAGGGTCTGAAGCTTTCTTT	TRBD1	.	TRBJ1-1	TRBV5-1
CASSTGGTTNEKLFF	TGTGCCAGCAGCACGGGAGGGACTACTAATGAAAAACTGTTTTTT	.	.	TRBJ1-4	TRBV9
CASSQARQTYNEQFF	TGTGCCAGCAGCCAAGCCCGACAGACCTACAATGAGCAGTTCTTC	.	.	TRBJ2-1	TRBV4-2
CASSLALGDNYGYTF	TGCGCCAGCAGCTTGGCATTGGGAGATAACTATGGCTACACCTTC	.	once	TRBJ1-2	TRBV5-1
CASSPRASGGASYEQYF	TGTGCCAGCAGCCCTCGGGCTAGCGGGGGGGCTTCCTACGAGCAGTACTTC	TRBD2	.	TRBJ2-7	TRBV9
CASSLGGRGANEQFF	TGTGCCAGCAGCTTGGGGGGACGGGGTGCTAATGAGCAGTTCTTC	.	.	TRBJ2-1	TRBV7-8
CAITESTGGNSPLHF	TGTGCCATCACCGAATCGACAGGAGGAAATTCACCCCTCCACTTT	.	.	TRBJ1-6	TRBV10-3
CASSFTGTGMVAQYF	TGTGCCAGCAGCTTCACCGGGACAGGGATGGTGGCCCAGTACTTC	TRBD1	.	TRBJ2-5	TRBV7-2
CAISESRGRTDTQYF	TGTGCCATCAGTGAGTCTCGCGGCCGCACAGATACGCAGTATTTT	.	.	TRBJ2-3	TRBV10-3
CASSQTGAGNSPLHF	TGCGCCAGCAGCCAGACGGGCGCGGGTAATTCACCCCTCCACTTT	.	.	TRBJ1-6	TRBV5-1
CASRDINLNTEAFF	TGTGCCAGCAGGGACATAAACCTGAACACTGAAGCTTTCTTT	.	.	TRBJ1-1	TRBV6-5
CASSYTGGGNQPQHF	TGTGCCAGCAGCTACACAGGGGGCGGCAATCAGCCCCAGCATTTT	TRBD1	.	TRBJ1-5	TRBV3-1/TRBV3-2
CASSRKGALNYGYTF	TGTGCCAGCAGCCGAAAGGGGGCCCTTAACTATGGCTACACCTTC	TRBD1	.	TRBJ1-2	TRBV5-8
CASSDRGFTDTQYF	TGTGCCAGCAGTGACAGGGGTTTCACAGATACGCAGTATTTT	.	.	TRBJ2-3	TRBV6-4
CASSLTPGQGWNEQFF	TGTGCCAGTAGTTTGACTCCGGGACAGGGGTGGAATGAGCAGTTCTTC	TRBD1	.	TRBJ2-1	TRBV19
CASSLSGRGDSNQPQHF	TGTGCCAGCAGCTTGTCCGGGAGAGGGGATAGCAATCAGCCCCAGCATTTT	.	once	TRBJ1-5	TRBV5-6
CASSPDSTLHF	TGTGCCAGCAGCCCGGACAGCACCCTCCACTTT	.	.	TRBJ1-6	TRBV7-9
CASSYSSLITDTQYF	TGTGCCAGCAGTTACTCGTCTCTAATCACAGATACGCAGTATTTT	.	.	TRBJ2-3	TRBV6-5
CASSQGIGGEPQHF	TGTGCCAGCAGCCAAGGAATAGGAGGGGAGCCCCAGCATTTT	.	once	TRBJ1-5	TRBV3-1/TRBV3-2
CASSYWGGGKETQYF	TGTGCCAGTAGTTATTGGGGAGGTGGGAAAGAGACCCAGTACTTC	.	few	TRBJ2-5	TRBV19
CASSPGTGQLRTEAFF	TGTGCCAGCAGCCCTGGGACAGGCCAGCTACGCACTGAAGCTTTCTTT	TRBD1	.	TRBJ1-1	TRBV5-5
CASSPETGPVSGNTIYF	TGTGCCAGCAGCCCCGAGACAGGGCCCGTCTCTGGAAACACCATATATTTT	TRBD1	.	TRBJ1-3	TRBV11-2
CASSRLNTIYF	TGTGCCAGCAGCAGGCTAAACACCATATATTTT	.	.	TRBJ1-3	TRBV6-6
CASSTRNEQFF	TGTGCCAGCAGTACCCGGAATGAGCAGTTCTTC	.	.	TRBJ2-1	TRBV6-5
CASSEGQWDGYTF	TGTGCCAGCAGTGAGGGACAATGGGATGGCTACACCTTC	.	.	TRBJ1-2	TRBV2
CASSYQGHEQYF	TGTGCCAGCAGCTACCAGGGCCACGAGCAGTACTTC	.	.	TRBJ2-7	TRBV13